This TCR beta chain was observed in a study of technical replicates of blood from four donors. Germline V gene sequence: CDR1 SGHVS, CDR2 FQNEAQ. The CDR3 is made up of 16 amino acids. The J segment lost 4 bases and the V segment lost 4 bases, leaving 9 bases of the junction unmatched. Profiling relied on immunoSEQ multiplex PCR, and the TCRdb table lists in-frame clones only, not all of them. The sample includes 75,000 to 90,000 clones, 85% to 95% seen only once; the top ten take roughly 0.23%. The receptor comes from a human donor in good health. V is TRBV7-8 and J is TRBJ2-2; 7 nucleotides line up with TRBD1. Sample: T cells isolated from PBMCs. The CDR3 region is CASSWSGQRPTGELFF. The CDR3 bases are TGTGCCAGCAGCTGGTCGGGACAGCGACCCACCGGGGAGCTGTTTTTT.